This TCR beta chain comes out of a study of cytomegalovirus exposure and HLA in healthy donors. As for the study in general: Some 80 million unique TCR sequences came from HLA-typed donors in an early release.

CDR1 is MNHNY, CDR2 SVGAGI, per germline (reference sequence). The CDR3 runs to 15 residues. Unmatched junction bases numbered 14, after V lost 6 bases and J lost 9 bases. Of note for this clone: The antigen is not known.

Study results and limitations: For most TCR sequences rarity was the rule, although some public TCRs occurred in many donors. Near-uniform donor sequencing depth was presumed by presence/absence analyses.

The PCR employed 60 Vbeta primers together with 13 Jbeta primers. Repertoires were generated with immunoSEQ multiplex PCR, while TCRdb's copy carries only in-frame clones and drops some. The profile covers some 250,000 clones, with roughly 82% appearing a single time and over 5% taken by the ten largest. What was sequenced was PBMCs. The J gene is TRBJ1-2, the V gene TRBV6-6; TRBD1 matches 9 bases. The TCR sequence derives from a woman in her 40s in good health and CMV-seropositive. Written as DNA, the CDR3 is TGTGCCAGCAGCCGCCGGGACAGGGATAGGTATCGCTACACCTTC. Protein sequence: CASSRRDRDRYRYTF.